One and the same sample provided the 20 T cell receptor beta chains below, sequenced in a study of shared clonotypes between healthy human individuals. CD8 cells classed as naive were CD45RO-negative and positively selected for CCR7, excluding terminally differentiated effector memory CD45RA+ cells. Repertoires were generated with immunoSEQ multiplex PCR, while TCRdb's copy carries only in-frame clones and drops some. The sample lists millions of clones; less than 95% were seen once. What was sequenced was naive CD8+ T cells sorted from blood. The receptors originated from a man between 18 and 29 years old in good health.

This chain links TRBV7-6 with TRBJ2-1; the D call may be TRBD1 or TRBD2 (5 bases each). Trimming removed 2 bases at V and 5 bases at J, with 16 bases between. The CDR3 extends over 16 amino acids. The germline CDR1 and CDR2 sequences are SGHVS and FNYEAQ. In nucleotides, the CDR3 is TGTGCCAGCAGCTTATACGAGGGAGAGGGGCACAATGAGCAGTTCTTC. Translating it yields CASSLYEGEGHNEQFF.

V and J are TRBV18 and TRBJ1-1; D uncertain. The V and J ends lost 6 bases and 2 bases respectively, with 7 bases between them. Germline CDR1 KGHSH, CDR2 LQKENI. CDR3 length equals 12 residues. Here the CDR3 DNA reads TGTGCCAGCTCTCAGGTCAACACTGAAGCTTTCTTT. Protein product: CASSQVNTEAFF. Full variable domain (missing parts from reference TRBV18 and TRBJ1-1): NAGVMQNPRHLVRRRGQEARLRCSPMKGHSHVYWYRQLPEEGLKFMVYLQKENIIDESGMPKERFSAEFPKEGPSILRIQQVVRGDSAAYFCASSQVNTEAFFGQGTRLTVV.

This clone was seen just once. The V and J genes are TRBV5-6 and TRBJ2-5; 7 bases align to TRBD1. With V trimmed by 5 bases and J by 2 bases, 6 bases remained unmatched. The CDR3 is 14 residues long. Germline V gene data show CDR1 as SGHDT and CDR2 as YYEEEE. Here the CDR3 reads CASSSTGDQETQYF. The CDR3 coding sequence is TGTGCCAGCAGTTCAACAGGGGATCAAGAGACCCAGTACTTC. The whole variable domain, remainder taken from reference TRBV5-6 and TRBJ2-5, is DAGVTQSPTHLIKTRGQQVTLRCSPKSGHDTVSWYQQALGQGPQFIFQYYEEEERQRGNFPDRFSGHQFPNYSSELNVNALLLGDSALYLCASSSTGDQETQYFGPGTRLLVL.

V and J are TRBV29-1 and TRBJ2-1; TRBD2 is a possible D gene (5 bases). This CDR3 spans 15 amino acids. V gave up 1 base and J gave up 6 bases, with 16 bases separating them. Germline V lookup: CDR1 SQVTM, CDR2 ANQGSEA. The CDR3: CSVEGPAGLINEQFF. The CDR3 coding sequence is TGCAGCGTTGAAGGCCCGGCGGGTCTGATCAATGAGCAGTTCTTC.

The chain links TRBV10-2 to TRBJ2-2; D tentatively fits TRBD1 or TRBD2 (5 bases each). The CDR3 is 15 amino acids. Germline CDR1 reads WSHSY; CDR2 reads SAAADI. The V and J ends lost 3 bases and 4 bases respectively, with 12 bases between them. CDR3 loop: CASSDERDPTGELFF. Written as DNA, the CDR3 is TGCGCCAGCAGTGACGAGAGGGACCCCACCGGGGAGCTGTTTTTT.

This clone was counted only a few times. Other DNA sequences from this sample encode an identical CDR3 as well. This chain connects TRBV13 to TRBJ2-5, with 7 bases fitting TRBD1. This CDR3 is 13 amino acids long. Looked up from germline, CDR1 is PRHDT and CDR2 is FYEKMQ (reference sequence). Losses at the gene ends were 4 bases for V and 3 bases for J; bases not matched to a gene: 2. CDR3 bases: TGTGCCAGCAGCTACGACAGGGAAGAGACCCAGTACTTC. This gives the protein CASSYDREETQYF.

About this clone: Relative to the germline gene, one junction end is altered; a read error may explain this. J is TRBJ1-5 and V is TRBV7-7, with D uncertain. This CDR3 is 15 amino acids long. CDR1 and CDR2 from the germline V gene are SSHAT and FNYEAQ (reference sequence). The CDR3 coding sequence is TGTGCTAGCAGCTTAAGGGAGAGTAGCAATCAGCCCCAGCATTTT. It codes for CASSLRESSNQPQHF.

The gene calls are TRBV9 and TRBJ2-7; the match to TRBD2 covers 7 bases. Germline loops: CDR1 SGDLS, CDR2 YYNGEE. The junction had 9 bases not matched to a gene; V was cut back by 3 bases and J by 0 bases. The CDR3 totals 16 residues. Written as DNA, the CDR3 is TGTGCCAGCAGCGCGGGAGGAGGGATTAGCTCCTACGAGCAGTACTTC. This sequence encodes CASSAGGGISSYEQYF.

The chain employs TRBV6-5 and TRBJ2-5; maybe TRBD2 (6 bases). CDR1 is MNHEY and CDR2 is SVGAGI in the germline V gene. CDR3 length: 15 amino acids. V lost 0 bases, J lost 5 bases, and 13 bases lay in between. CDR3 loop: CASSYSSPSGETQYF. The CDR3 nucleotides are TGTGCCAGCAGTTACTCGTCCCCCAGCGGGGAGACCCAGTACTTC.

As for this clone: Other DNA sequences in this sample translate to the same CDR3. The V gene is TRBV5-1, the J gene TRBJ1-1; tentatively, D is TRBD1 (6 bases). Germline assignment: CDR1 SGHRS and CDR2 YFSETQ. V shed 4 bases and J shed 1 base, with 8 bases lying between them. CDR3 length equals 13 residues. CDR3 region: CASSPGQNTEAFF. CDR3 coding DNA: TGCGCCAGCAGCCCGGGACAGAACACTGAAGCTTTCTTT.

The J gene is TRBJ2-1, the V gene TRBV27; D is possibly TRBD2 (5 bases). CDR3 size: 17 residues. Germline CDR1 and CDR2: MNHEY and SMNVEV (reference sequence). V lost 1 base, J lost 2 bases, and 15 bases lay in between. For the CDR3, the DNA is TGTGCCAGCAGTTTATTGACTCCCCGGGGAACCTACAATGAGCAGTTCTTC. Amino acids: CASSLLTPRGTYNEQFF.

This clone appeared once. Other DNA sequences in the same sample also yield this CDR3. The chain couples TRBV7-9 to TRBJ2-1; D gene unclear. This CDR3 has 12 amino acids. Germline assignment: CDR1 SEHNR and CDR2 FQNEAQ (reference sequence). Trimming removed 3 bases at V and 7 bases at J, with 7 bases between. This chain's CDR3 is CASSLGWNEQFF. DNA for the CDR3: TGTGCCAGCAGCTTGGGGTGGAATGAGCAGTTCTTC. Supplemented by reference TRBV7-9 and TRBJ2-1, the full variable domain reads DTGVSQNPRHKITKRGQNVTFRCDPISEHNRLYWYRQTLGQGPEFLTYFQNEAQLEKSRLLSDRFSAERPKGSFSTLEIQRTEQGDSAMYLCASSLGWNEQFFGPGTRLTVL.

The chain carries TRBV6-1 and TRBJ2-3; 7 bases are shared with TRBD2. This CDR3 comprises 14 residues. CDR1 and CDR2 from the germline V gene are MNHNS and SASEGT. With V trimmed by 5 bases and J by 0 bases, 2 bases remained unmatched. The CDR3: CASSQRGSTDTQYF. The CDR3 coding sequence is TGTGCCAGCAGTCAGCGGGGAAGCACAGATACGCAGTATTTT.

The gene calls are TRBV5-1 and TRBJ2-5; the D gene could be TRBD1 or TRBD2 (7 bases each). The V end was cut by 4 bases, the J end by 5 bases, with 18 bases between. The CDR3 has 15 amino acids. The V gene's germline CDR1 is SGHRS and CDR2 YFSETQ. Here the CDR3 reads CASSPRGGVGETQYF. The DNA for the CDR3 is TGCGCCAGCAGCCCCAGGGGGGGCGTAGGGGAGACCCAGTACTTC. The complete variable domain, with remaining parts taken from reference TRBV5-1 and TRBJ2-5, reads KAGVTQTPRYLIKTRGQQVTLSCSPISGHRSVSWYQQTPGQGLQFLFEYFSETQRNKGNFPGRFSGRQFSNSRSEMNVSTLELGDSALYLCASSPRGGVGETQYFGPGTRLLVL.

CDR3: CASSLLAVANSEQYF. Written as DNA, the CDR3 is TGTGCCAGCAGCTTGTTAGCCGTGGCTAATTCCGAGCAGTACTTC. The V and J genes are TRBV5-6 and TRBJ2-7; D is ambiguous. Trimming removed 1 base at V and 6 bases at J, with 17 bases between. Germline loops: CDR1 SGHDT, CDR2 YYEEEE. This CDR3 spans 15 amino acids.

The chain uses TRBV19 and TRBJ1-2; D remains unclear. Between the trimmed V and J ends, which lost 2 bases and 4 bases, there was a span of 11 bases. In germline, CDR1 is LNHDA, CDR2 SQIVND (reference sequence). The CDR3 is 14 residues long. In DNA form, the CDR3 reads TGTGCCAGTAGTATATTGAGGATCGGCTATGGCTACACCTTC. Translating gives CASSILRIGYGYTF.

A remark on this clone: Other DNA sequences from this sample encode an identical CDR3 as well. The rearrangement links TRBV27 to TRBJ2-7; the D gene is possibly TRBD1 (5 bases). The CDR3 covers 13 residues. Germline CDR1 is MNHEY and CDR2 is SMNVEV (reference sequence). V was clipped by 6 bases and J by 2 bases, with 11 bases between them. CDR3 region: CASRPGLAYEQYF. The CDR3 bases are TGTGCCAGCAGGCCAGGGCTAGCCTACGAGCAGTACTTC.

The chain carries TRBV10-3 and TRBJ2-7; 10 bases map to TRBD1. The CDR3 covers 16 residues. The V gene's germline CDR1 is ENHRY and CDR2 SYGVKD. V dropped 0 bases and J dropped 2; count of bases not matched to a gene: 4. The CDR3 nucleotides read TGTGCCATCAGTGAGTCGGGACAGGGGAGACCCTACGAGCAGTACTTC. Encoded protein: CAISESGQGRPYEQYF.

For this clone: The sample holds other DNA sequences that translate to the same CDR3. V is TRBV7-9 and J is TRBJ2-3, with 16 bases lining up with TRBD2. Germline V gives CDR1 SEHNR, CDR2 FQNEAQ (reference sequence). V gave up 4 bases and J gave up 3 bases; unmatched junction bases: 1. The CDR3 has 16 residues. The CDR3: CASSSGLAGGTDTQYF. CDR3 nucleotides: TGTGCCAGCAGCTCGGGACTAGCGGGAGGGACAGATACGCAGTATTTT.

This rearrangement joins TRBV27 to TRBJ2-1; 9 bases map to TRBD1. J was trimmed by 8 bases and V by 2 bases; bases with no gene match: 4. The CDR3 is 14 amino acids. CDR1 and CDR2 (germline): MNHEY, SMNVEV (reference sequence). The CDR3 spells CASSLGTGIDEQFF. CDR3 DNA: TGTGCCAGCAGTTTAGGGACAGGGATCGATGAGCAGTTCTTC.